Sequencing of this T cell receptor (beta chain) was carried out in a study of blood T cell repertoires in COVID-19. Background on the study: From T cells, B-cell-depleted T cells, or PBMCs came the material, which was cDNA or gDNA.

In the original workflow: Reference gene primer amplification yielded estimated nucleated cell counts. This table comes from immunoSEQ multiplex PCR, and its TCRdb copy is limited to in-frame clones, with some not included. Clonal size and the V and J genes are those of that table, whereas D and trimming came from the DNA. This sample carries 70,000 to 85,000 clones, about four fifths of them seen once, and the ten largest clones take 12%. This CDR3 is 14 amino acids long. Trimming took 6 bases from V and 4 from J, leaving 15 bases between them. Germline CDR1 KGHSH, CDR2 LQKENI. J is TRBJ1-1 and V is TRBV18, with a weak D call TRBD1 (5 bases). The sample consisted of peripheral blood. The clonotype comes from a man older than 75 with acute or convalescent COVID-19. The CDR3 loop reads CASSRQGAGTEAFF. CDR3 coding DNA: TGTGCCAGCTCGCGTCAGGGAGCGGGCACTGAAGCTTTCTTT.